The source of this T cell receptor (beta chain) is a study of shared clonotypes between healthy human individuals. Overall study results and limits: The genetic and exposure-history diversity represented was limited by few donors. Tissues were not sampled, only blood, and their repertoires likely differ.

Both subsets, CD45RA+ naive and CD45RA-negative memory, were split from the CD4+ cells. In regard to this clone: Its antigen is not known. Other DNA sequences in this specimen translate into the identical CDR3.

Authors' methods: ImmunoSEQ gave junction-only sequences without quality scores, so filtering differed. Method: immunoSEQ multiplex PCR; TCRdb's copy keeps in-frame clones and lacks some. D and trimming come from the DNA, and the V and J calls and clone size come from that table. This sample has a few million clones; under 97% occur once, and the top ten carry less than 0.15%. Sequenced input: naive CD4+ T cells sorted from blood. Subset meaning: CD45RA+ positively selected. This sequence originates from a man younger than 35 in good health.

This CDR3 is CASRGLTDTQYF. The CDR3 DNA reads as TGTGCCAGCAGGGGTTTAACAGATACGCAGTATTTT. The chain carries TRBV6-5 and TRBJ2-3; no definite D call. Germline loops: CDR1 MNHEY, CDR2 SVGAGI. The V and J ends lost 6 bases and 3 bases respectively, with 7 bases between them. This CDR3 has 12 residues.